The 13 T cell receptor beta chains below come from one sample, sequenced in a study of OX40 agonist ivuxolimab in advanced cancers. TCRdb's table, derived via immunoSEQ multiplex PCR, lists solely in-frame clones and lacks some. The sample lists 95,000 or so clones; 92% were seen once. The source was CD4+ or CD8+ T cells sorted from blood, collected in a trial of the OX40 agonist ivuxolimab. The receptor source for this set is an adult with an advanced solid tumor such as melanoma, head and neck, liver or kidney cancer.

The gene calls are TRBV6-5 and TRBJ1-1; D might be TRBD1 (6 bases). The CDR3 totals 15 residues. Trimming cost V 3 bases and J 2 bases, with 13 bases left between them. Germline lookup yields CDR1 MNHEY and CDR2 SVGAGI. The CDR3 sequence is CASSYQQGENTEAFF. As DNA, the CDR3 is TGTGCCAGCAGTTATCAACAGGGCGAAAACACTGAAGCTTTCTTT.

This chain uses TRBV6-1 with TRBJ1-2; D remains unclear. Germline values: CDR1 MNHNS, CDR2 SASEGT. V lost 8 bases and J 0 bases, leaving 13 bases between the germline ends. The CDR3 contains 14 residues. The CDR3 DNA is TGTGCCAGCCAGAGTGGTTATCCTAACTATGGCTACACCTTC. It yields the protein CASQSGYPNYGYTF.

This rearrangement joins TRBV9 to TRBJ1-3; possibly TRBD1 for D (6 bases). CDR1 and CDR2 (germline): SGDLS, YYNGEE. Trimming pared 3 bases from V and 6 bases from J, leaving 22 bases between. CDR3 size: 17 residues. The DNA of the CDR3 is TGTGCCAGCAGCGCCGAGACCGCCGGGACACAGAAAAACACCATATATTTT. Amino acid sequence: CASSAETAGTQKNTIYF.

The chain is built from TRBV5-1 and TRBJ2-5, with D maybe TRBD1 (6 bases). Germline CDR1 is SGHRS and CDR2 is YFSETQ. The CDR3 contains 15 residues. V gave up 0 bases and J gave up 0 bases, with 9 bases separating them. CDR3 in amino acids: CASSLGDTYQETQYF. The DNA of the CDR3 is TGCGCCAGCAGCTTGGGGGACACCTACCAAGAGACCCAGTACTTC. The variable domain in full, with the rest retrieved from reference TRBV5-1 and TRBJ2-5, is KAGVTQTPRYLIKTRGQQVTLSCSPISGHRSVSWYQQTPGQGLQFLFEYFSETQRNKGNFPGRFSGRQFSNSRSEMNVSTLELGDSALYLCASSLGDTYQETQYFGPGTRLLVL.

The chain couples TRBV14 to TRBJ2-7; no reliable D call. The V and J ends lost 2 bases and 5 bases respectively, with 7 bases between them. Germline values: CDR1 SGHDN, CDR2 FVKESK. CDR3 length: 12 residues. CDR3 bases: TGTGCCAGCAGCCAATCCTTCCACGAGCAGTACTTC. This translates into CASSQSFHEQYF.

A remark on this clone: This CDR3 is also generated by other DNA sequences in the sample. As DNA, the CDR3 is TGTGCCAGCAGTTACGACTCCACAGATACGCAGTATTTT. Translation gives CASSYDSTDTQYF. The V and J genes are TRBV6-5 and TRBJ2-3, with no clear D. The CDR3 runs to 13 residues. CDR1 and CDR2 (germline): MNHEY, SVGAGI. Trimming left V 2 bases short and J 2 bases short, with 5 bases between.

V usage is TRBV5-1 and J usage is TRBJ1-5, with D possibly TRBD1 on 6 matching bases. This CDR3 has 16 amino acids. The ends were cut back, 4 bases at V and 5 bases at J, with 19 bases in the middle. Per the germline V gene, CDR1 is SGHRS and CDR2 is YFSETQ. CDR3: CASSRTESRPDQPQHF. Here the CDR3 DNA reads TGCGCCAGCAGCAGGACAGAATCAAGGCCCGATCAGCCCCAGCATTTT.

J is TRBJ2-3 and V is TRBV5-1; no clear D. Germline loops: CDR1 SGHRS, CDR2 YFSETQ. V was pared by 4 bases and J by 0 bases, with 12 bases between. CDR3 length: 15 amino acids. This chain's CDR3 is CASSKVVSSTDTQYF. In nucleotides, the CDR3 is TGCGCCAGCAGCAAGGTAGTCAGTAGCACAGATACGCAGTATTTT.

In regard to this clone: At one end the junction does not follow the germline gene, possibly because of a read error. V usage is TRBV7-7 and J usage is TRBJ1-5; D is undetermined. The CDR3 spans 19 residues. The germline V gene encodes CDR1 SSHAT and CDR2 FNYEAQ (reference sequence). The CDR3 spells CASSFSEVSPFYSNQPQHF. In nucleotides, the CDR3 is TGTGCTAGCAGCTTTAGTGAAGTTTCTCCTTTTTATAGCAATCAGCCCCAGCATTTT.

The chain recombines TRBV7-9 with TRBJ1-2; D possibly corresponds to TRBD1 (6 bases). This CDR3 has 14 residues. Germline V lookup: CDR1 SEHNR, CDR2 FQNEAQ (reference sequence). V lost 1 base and J 4 bases, leaving 10 bases between the germline ends. CDR3 sequence: CASSLVQDSYGYTF. As DNA, the CDR3 is TGTGCCAGCAGCTTAGTACAGGACAGCTATGGCTACACCTTC.

This chain links TRBV28 with TRBJ1-2, with no clear D. This CDR3 has 11 residues. Germline V lookup: CDR1 MDHEN, CDR2 SYDVKM. V shed 3 bases and J shed 6 bases, with 5 bases lying between them. Written as DNA, the CDR3 is TGTGCCAGCAGTTTTAAGGATGGCTACACCTTC. Its protein product is CASSFKDGYTF.

The chain couples TRBV2 to TRBJ2-1, with 12 bases lining up with TRBD2. Trimming removed 6 bases from V and 6 bases from J; junction bases left unmatched: 6. The CDR3 runs 15 residues. In germline, CDR1 is SNHLY, CDR2 FYNNEI. CDR3 region: CASSVLAGGFNEQFF. CDR3 bases: TGTGCCAGCAGCGTACTAGCGGGGGGTTTCAATGAGCAGTTCTTC.

The rearrangement links TRBV21-1 to TRBJ1-5. TRBV21-1 is noted as a pseudogene. The CDR3 spans 17 residues. The CDR3 region is CASSKGNRRTYNQPQHF. CDR3 in DNA: TGTGCCAGCAGCAAGGGGAACAGACGAACGTACAATCAGCCCCAGCATTTT.